Below, 11 T cell receptor beta chains from the same sample are listed, as sequenced in a study of shared clonotypes between healthy human individuals. Clones were read by immunoSEQ multiplex PCR, and TCRdb kept only the in-frame ones, dropping some. The sample yields over 2 million clones, 85% to 95% seen once. The material sequenced was naive CD4+ T cells from PBMCs. Subset specified: CD45RA+ positively selected. These receptors all stem from a man between 18 and 29 years old in good health. Some clones in this sample may be carry-over from other donors' samples.

V is TRBV28 and J is TRBJ1-1, with 8 positions matching TRBD1. This CDR3 is 14 amino acids long. In germline, CDR1 is MDHEN, CDR2 SYDVKM. J lost 10 bases, V lost 6 bases, and 13 bases had no gene match. The CDR3 DNA follows: TGTGCCAGCAGCACCGGGACAGGTCGGGGGAGAGCTTTCTTT. Encoded protein: CASSTGTGRGRAFF.

V is TRBV30 and J is TRBJ2-5; D is ambiguous. This CDR3 has 13 residues. The germline gives CDR1 GTSNPN, CDR2 SVGIG (reference sequence). V was cut by 4 bases and J by 5 bases, with 14 bases left in between. This chain's CDR3 is CAWKIEYRETQYF. CDR3 in DNA: TGTGCCTGGAAGATCGAATACCGGGAGACCCAGTACTTC. The complete variable domain, with remaining parts taken from reference TRBV30 and TRBJ2-5, reads SQTIHQWPATLVQPVGSPLSLECTVEGTSNPNLYWYRQAAGRGLQLLFYSVGIGQISSEVPQNLSASRPQDRQFILSSKKLLLSDSGFYLCAWKIEYRETQYFGPGTRLLVL.

The V and J genes are TRBV27 and TRBJ1-3, with D possibly matching TRBD1 (6 bases). This CDR3 is 16 amino acids long. Trimming pared 5 bases from V and 6 bases from J, leaving 20 bases between. The germline CDR1 and CDR2 sequences are MNHEY and SMNVEV (reference sequence). The CDR3 coding sequence is TGTGCCAGCAGTCCCGGACAGAGGCGAGGGGAAAACACCATATATTTT. Translated: CASSPGQRRGENTIYF.

The V call is TRBV6-1, the J call TRBJ2-3; D unclear. This CDR3 spans 13 amino acids. The V gene lost 3 bases and the J gene lost 4 bases, with 8 bases spanning the gap. The germline gives CDR1 MNHNS, CDR2 SASEGT. The CDR3 spells CASSELGADTQYF. The CDR3 DNA is TGTGCCAGCAGTGAGCTAGGTGCAGATACGCAGTATTTT.

The chain combines TRBV27 with TRBJ1-1; the D gene is possibly TRBD1 (6 bases). Deletions cut 2 bases from V and 1 base from J, with 11 bases between. The CDR3 sequence is 15 residues long. CDR1 and CDR2 (germline): MNHEY, SMNVEV (reference sequence). The DNA of the CDR3 is TGTGCCAGCAGTTTAGTCTTCAGGGGGAACACTGAAGCTTTCTTT. Translation gives CASSLVFRGNTEAFF.

The chain uses TRBV4-2 and TRBJ2-5; D is perhaps TRBD2 (6 bases). This CDR3 has 16 amino acids. Per germline, CDR1 LGHNA and CDR2 YNFKEQ. V was clipped by 4 bases and J by 8 bases, with 23 bases between them. This chain's CDR3 is CASSPRLVEAPNTQYF. The CDR3 DNA reads TGTGCCAGCAGCCCCCGACTAGTCGAAGCCCCAAATACCCAGTACTTC.

The chain joins TRBV18 to TRBJ1-4; TRBD1 is a possible D gene (6 bases). The CDR3 has 16 residues. Germline V gene sequence: CDR1 KGHSH, CDR2 LQKENI. Trimming pared 5 bases from V and 4 bases from J, leaving 17 bases between. CDR3 loop: CASSGGQPRVNEKLFF. Here the CDR3 DNA reads TGTGCCAGCTCAGGTGGACAGCCGAGAGTTAATGAAAAACTGTTTTTT.

The rearrangement uses TRBV15 and TRBJ1-4, with TRBD1 identical over 9 bases. The length of the CDR3 is 16 residues. Germline V gene sequence: CDR1 LNHNV, CDR2 YYDKDF (reference sequence). The junction had 11 bases not matched to a gene; V was cut back by 5 bases and J by 7 bases. Here the CDR3 reads CATSGGTGKFGEKLFF. For the CDR3, the DNA is TGTGCCACCAGCGGCGGGACAGGGAAATTCGGTGAAAAACTGTTTTTT.

J is TRBJ1-5 and V is TRBV2; 10 nucleotides match TRBD1. Germline V gene lookup returns CDR1 SNHLY and CDR2 FYNNEI. Losses at the gene ends were 7 bases for V and 1 base for J; bases not matched to a gene: 4. The CDR3 has 15 residues. CDR3 in amino acids: CASKDRGDSNQPQHF. CDR3 sequence (DNA): TGTGCCAGCAAGGACAGGGGGGACAGCAATCAGCCCCAGCATTTT.

The genes are TRBV4-2 and TRBJ2-5, with 10 bases that match TRBD2. The CDR3 runs 16 residues. Germline lookup yields CDR1 LGHNA and CDR2 YNFKEQ. With 4 bases clipped from V and 2 bases from J, the junction kept 7 bases outside the gene matches. CDR3 nucleotide sequence: TGTGCCAGCAGCCGCGGGACTAGCGAACTACAAGAGACCCAGTACTTC. Protein product: CASSRGTSELQETQYF.

This chain connects TRBV5-1 to TRBJ2-5; 9 bases match TRBD1. Germline values: CDR1 SGHRS, CDR2 YFSETQ. This CDR3 has 15 amino acids. V lost 4 bases to trimming and J lost 5 bases; unmatched junction nucleotides: 9. The CDR3 is CASSVQGAARETQYF. CDR3 nucleotides: TGCGCCAGCAGCGTACAGGGGGCAGCCCGGGAGACCCAGTACTTC. Filled out from reference TRBV5-1 and TRBJ2-5, the complete variable domain reads KAGVTQTPRYLIKTRGQQVTLSCSPISGHRSVSWYQQTPGQGLQFLFEYFSETQRNKGNFPGRFSGRQFSNSRSEMNVSTLELGDSALYLCASSVQGAARETQYFGPGTRLLVL.